These 27 T cell receptor beta chains were sequenced from one sample in a study of beta chain features in type 1 diabetes. The study, taken as a whole, reports: In all four CD4+ subsets, TCRB CDR3 length was significantly, moderately reduced in type 1 diabetes.

Of the isolated RNA, all was reverse transcribed, and so the sequenced material was expressed TCRB transcripts. The table came from immunoSEQ multiplex PCR; TCRdb's copy has only in-frame clones and leaves some out. The sample consists of roughly 150,000 clones, around 10% of them appearing once. These receptors have no identified antigens. Sequenced material: central memory CD4+ T cells from blood. These receptors were taken from a man aged 25 to 40 with type 1 diabetes.

A few counts support this clone. The V call is TRBV19, the J call TRBJ2-1, with D possibly being TRBD2 (5 bases). Germline V gene lookup returns CDR1 LNHDA and CDR2 SQIVND (reference sequence). This CDR3 comprises 14 residues. Trimming left V 1 base short and J 3 bases short, with 7 bases between. This CDR3 is CASSIGGSYNEQFF. CDR3 coding DNA: TGTGCCAGTAGTATAGGAGGGAGCTACAATGAGCAGTTCTTC. Full variable domain (outside the CDR3, taken from reference TRBV19 and TRBJ2-1): DGGITQSPKYLFRKEGQNVTLSCEQNLNHDAMYWYRQDPGQGLRLIYYSQIVNDFQKGDIAEGYSVSREKKESFPLTVTSAQKNPTAFYLCASSIGGSYNEQFFGPGTRLTVL.

The rearrangement joins TRBV2 to TRBJ1-4; 8 positions match TRBD1. CDR3 size: 13 residues. Trimming took 6 bases from V and 8 from J; bases not matched to a gene: 5. Per the germline V gene, CDR1 is SNHLY and CDR2 is FYNNEI. The CDR3 region has the DNA TGTGCCAGCAGAACGGACAGGGACGAAAAACTGTTTTTT. Encoded protein: CASRTDRDEKLFF.

In its sample, this clone was seen a few times. V and J are TRBV19 and TRBJ2-1, with 15 nucleotides matching TRBD2. The V gene's germline CDR1 is LNHDA and CDR2 SQIVND (reference sequence). The CDR3 consists of 15 residues. V shed 7 bases and J 7 bases; nucleotides not matched to a gene: 5. CDR3 amino acids: CASIPGTSGRNEQFF. The CDR3 nucleotides are TGTGCCAGTATTCCTGGGACTAGCGGGAGGAATGAGCAGTTCTTC.

This clone was found a few times. The rearrangement joins TRBV5-4 to TRBJ1-1; D is undetermined. CDR1 and CDR2 (germline): SGHNT, YYREEE (reference sequence). Trimming removed 0 bases from V and 5 bases from J, with 11 bases in between. CDR3 length: 14 residues. CDR3 nucleotide sequence: TGTGCCAGCAGCTTGGACACCTCGGGTACTGAAGCTTTCTTT. This codes for CASSLDTSGTEAFF.

The genes are TRBV7-9 and TRBJ2-4; TRBD1 agrees at 9 bases. The CDR3 totals 13 residues. V lost 8 bases, J lost 8 bases, and 7 bases stayed unmatched. Germline V lookup: CDR1 SEHNR, CDR2 FQNEAQ (reference sequence). The CDR3 DNA reads as TGTGCCAGCCAAGGACAGGGGAAAGACATTCAGTACTTC. It specifies CASQGQGKDIQYF.

In its sample, this clone was seen a few times. The chain employs TRBV28 and TRBJ2-7, with a possible D match to TRBD2 (7 bases). Germline values: CDR1 MDHEN, CDR2 SYDVKM. The V end lost 3 bases, the J end lost 3 bases, and 18 bases lay between the germline ends. This CDR3 contains 16 residues. CDR3 bases: TGTGCCAGCAGTTTGGGGGGGGCTAGAAATGGCTACGAGCAGTACTTC. Residues: CASSLGGARNGYEQYF.

The rearrangement links TRBV29-1 to TRBJ1-1; D is ambiguous. V lost 6 bases and J 4 bases, leaving 15 bases between the germline ends. CDR3 length equals 13 residues. Germline values: CDR1 SQVTM, CDR2 ANQGSEA. CDR3 residues: CSVRPGFVTEAFF. CDR3 bases: TGCAGCGTCCGCCCGGGGTTTGTCACTGAAGCTTTCTTT.

The chain has TRBV5-4 and TRBJ2-1; 10 bases map to TRBD1. The V gene end was trimmed by 4 bases and the J gene end by 5 bases; junction bases not matched to a gene: 12. The CDR3 totals 17 residues. Germline V gives CDR1 SGHNT, CDR2 YYREEE (reference sequence). The DNA for the CDR3 is TGTGCCAGCAGCCAACTCTATAGGGACAGGGGAAACAATGAGCAGTTCTTC. Translation gives CASSQLYRDRGNNEQFF.

This clone was seen only a few times. The V call is TRBV7-8, the J call TRBJ2-4, with a weak D call TRBD1 (5 bases). The CDR3 has 21 amino acids. Trimming took 3 bases from V and 3 from J, leaving 30 bases between them. Germline V CDR1 and CDR2: SGHVS, FQNEAQ. As DNA, the CDR3 is TGTGCCAGCAGCTTGCCCTTAGACAAGGCCGGCCAGAAGGGGTTCAAAAACATTCAGTACTTC. Amino acid sequence: CASSLPLDKAGQKGFKNIQYF.

This clone was seen more than once but under ten times. This chain uses TRBV11-1 with TRBJ2-6; D not certain. Germline CDR1 SGHAT, CDR2 FQDESV (reference sequence). The CDR3 loop spans 15 amino acids. Trimming took 1 base from V and 4 from J, leaving 8 bases between them. CDR3 in amino acids: CASSLGAAGANVLTF. The CDR3 DNA is TGTGCCAGCAGCTTAGGCGCAGCGGGGGCCAACGTCCTGACTTTC.

The J gene is TRBJ2-3, the V gene TRBV7-3; 7 bases map to TRBD1. The CDR3 has 13 amino acids. Germline CDR1 is SGHTA and CDR2 is FQGTGA. V dropped 5 bases and J dropped 9; count of bases not matched to a gene: 8. The CDR3, as DNA: TGTGCCAGCAGCGGCCCTACAGGGGAAACGCAGTATTTT. Protein product: CASSGPTGETQYF. Full variable domain (remainder filled in from reference TRBV7-3 and TRBJ2-3): GAGVSQTPSNKVTEKGKYVELRCDPISGHTALYWYRQSLGQGPEFLIYFQGTGAADDSGLPNDRFFAVRPEGSVSTLKIQRTERGDSAVYLCASSGPTGETQYFGPGTRLTVL.

CDR3: CASSEGRDIYGYTF. CDR3 DNA: TGTGCCAGCAGTGAGGGTAGGGATATCTATGGCTACACCTTC. The V and J genes are TRBV6-5 and TRBJ1-2; D is unclear. The V end was cut by 5 bases, the J end by 4 bases, with 14 bases between. This CDR3 has 14 amino acids. Germline loops: CDR1 MNHEY, CDR2 SVGAGI.

The chain combines TRBV28 with TRBJ2-3; 12 bases map to TRBD2. V trimming: 7 bases; J trimming: 8 bases; junction bases outside the gene matches: 16. The CDR3 spans 17 residues. Germline CDR1 MDHEN, CDR2 SYDVKM. CDR3 region: CASTNVGASGRASTQYF. CDR3 nucleotide sequence: TGTGCCAGCACCAACGTGGGGGCTAGCGGGAGGGCCTCTACGCAGTATTTT. The full variable domain, rest sourced from reference TRBV28 and TRBJ2-3, is DVKVTQSSRYLVKRTGEKVFLECVQDMDHENMFWYRQDPGLGLRLIYFSYDVKMKEKGDIPEGYSVSREKKERFSLILESASTNQTSMYLCASTNVGASGRASTQYFGPGTRLTVL.

A few counts support this clone. V is TRBV5-4 and J is TRBJ2-3, with D hard to call. The CDR3 contains 15 residues. Per germline, CDR1 SGHNT and CDR2 YYREEE (reference sequence). The V and J ends lost 0 bases and 1 base respectively, with 9 bases between them. In DNA, the CDR3 is TGTGCCAGCAGCTTGGAGCCTCTCGGCACAGATACGCAGTATTTT. It encodes CASSLEPLGTDTQYF.

This clone has only a few counts. This chain connects TRBV29-1 to TRBJ2-6; 12 bases line up with TRBD1. V trimming: 6 bases; J trimming: 1 base; junction bases outside the gene matches: 13. This CDR3 comprises 19 residues. Germline assignment: CDR1 SQVTM and CDR2 ANQGSEA. The CDR3 DNA sequence: TGCAGCGTCCCCGGGACAGGGGGCGCGGCTTTTTCTGGGGCCAACGTCCTGACTTTC. Translating gives CSVPGTGGAAFSGANVLTF.

This clone was detected a few times. The rearrangement uses TRBV9 and TRBJ2-1, with TRBD2 as a possible D gene (5 bases). The germline V gene encodes CDR1 SGDLS and CDR2 YYNGEE. The CDR3 is 18 residues long. Trimming shortened V by 1 base and J by 1 base, and 18 bases separated the two germline ends. Written as DNA, the CDR3 is TGTGCCAGCAGCGTAATGCCCGAGTCGGGGATGTCCTACAATGAGCAGTTCTTC. The encoded protein is CASSVMPESGMSYNEQFF.

This clone turned up a few times. The chain is built from TRBV4-2 and TRBJ2-5; D perhaps matches TRBD2 (5 bases). This CDR3 region has 13 residues. Per germline, CDR1 LGHNA and CDR2 YNFKEQ. Trimming cost V 4 bases and J 1 base, with 7 bases left between them. CDR3 in DNA: TGTGCCAGCAGCCGACGGGGCCAAGAGACCCAGTACTTC. Its protein is CASSRRGQETQYF.

The CDR3 DNA sequence: TGTGCCAGCAGCCAGGGGGAACAAGAGACCCAGTACTTC. Translating it yields CASSQGEQETQYF. J is TRBJ2-5 and V is TRBV7-9, with 7 positions matching TRBD1. Trimming cost V 5 bases and J 2 bases; bases outside gene matches: 2. This CDR3 has 13 amino acids. Germline CDR1 reads SEHNR; CDR2 reads FQNEAQ (reference sequence).

The genes are TRBV14 and TRBJ2-5; D possibly corresponds to TRBD2 (6 bases). Trimming stripped 0 bases from V and 1 base from J, with 6 bases between. The CDR3 contains 14 residues. Germline CDR1 reads SGHDN; CDR2 reads FVKESK. CDR3: CASSQEAGQETQYF. DNA for the CDR3: TGTGCCAGCAGCCAAGAAGCGGGCCAAGAGACCCAGTACTTC.

This clone was observed a few times. This chain links TRBV27 with TRBJ2-5, with 8 positions matching TRBD1. CDR3 length: 13 amino acids. Germline V lookup: CDR1 MNHEY, CDR2 SMNVEV (reference sequence). The V and J ends lost 6 bases and 5 bases, in that order; junction bases with no gene match: 5. This CDR3 is CASSPRGRETQYF. The CDR3 DNA is TGTGCCAGCAGCCCCAGGGGGCGGGAGACCCAGTACTTC.

This clone was found a few times. The V and J genes are TRBV6-9 and TRBJ1-1, with D possibly matching TRBD1 (5 bases). The length of the CDR3 is 14 residues. The V gene's germline CDR1 is MNHGY and CDR2 SVAAGI. V was shortened by 2 bases and J by 7 bases, with 14 bases between the two germline ends. CDR3 nucleotide sequence: TGTGCCAGCAGTTATGCCGACAGCACCTTTGAAGCTTTCTTT. It yields the protein CASSYADSTFEAFF.

This clone was seen a handful of times. CDR3 loop: CSASMGTSWEETQYF. In nucleotides, the CDR3 is TGCAGCGCCTCGATGGGGACTAGTTGGGAAGAGACCCAGTACTTC. The chain is built from TRBV29-1 and TRBJ2-5, with 8 bases fitting TRBD2. The CDR3 sequence is 15 residues long. The germline gives CDR1 SQVTM, CDR2 ANQGSEA. Trimming at V came to 7 bases and at J to 3 bases, leaving 13 bases not matched to a gene.

This chain connects TRBV5-4 to TRBJ2-3, with D possibly matching TRBD1 (5 bases). V shed 2 bases and J shed 3 bases, with 16 bases lying between them. CDR1 and CDR2 (germline): SGHNT, YYREEE (reference sequence). The CDR3 is 16 residues long. The CDR3, as DNA: TGTGCCAGCAGCTTCAGGGTTAGACGAGGAACAGATACGCAGTATTTT. It specifies CASSFRVRRGTDTQYF.

The gene calls are TRBV28 and TRBJ2-7; TRBD1 is a possible D gene (5 bases). V gave up 5 bases and J gave up 13 bases, with 15 bases separating them. CDR3 size: 11 residues. CDR1 is MDHEN and CDR2 is SYDVKM in the germline V gene. As DNA, the CDR3 is TGTGCCAGCAGTGGGGCCAGAGTCTACTACTTC. Translation: CASSGARVYYF.

The chain recombines TRBV7-3 with TRBJ2-5; no clear D gene. V gave up 6 bases and J gave up 0 bases, with 11 bases separating them. Germline V gene data show CDR1 as SGHTA and CDR2 as FQGTGA. The CDR3 contains 14 residues. CDR3 region: CASRGSRNQETQYF. CDR3 bases: TGTGCCAGCAGGGGTAGCCGGAACCAAGAGACCCAGTACTTC.

The rearrangement uses TRBV14 and TRBJ2-2; D is undetermined. The CDR3 contains 15 residues. With 1 base removed from V and 6 bases from J, the gap between germline ends came to 12 bases. Per germline, CDR1 SGHDN and CDR2 FVKESK. CDR3 in amino acids: CASSQVPGSAGELFF. Written as DNA, the CDR3 is TGTGCCAGCAGCCAAGTGCCTGGCTCCGCCGGGGAGCTGTTTTTT.

The chain uses TRBV28 and TRBJ2-5, with 9 bases aligning to TRBD2. CDR1 MDHEN and CDR2 SYDVKM come from the germline V gene. With V trimmed by 3 bases and J by 7 bases, 6 bases remained unmatched. The CDR3 totals 14 residues. DNA of the CDR3: TGTGCCAGCAGTTTTGGGACTAGCAGAGGGACCCAGTACTTC. This codes for CASSFGTSRGTQYF.